These T cell receptor beta chains were read from a single sample in a study of regulatory T cells in long-lasting Graves disease. TCRdb fed the multiplex PCR reads into MiXCR, producing one record per CDR3 protein. The sample consists of about 500,000 distinct CDR3 sequences, around 12% of them appearing once. The same data also contributed to another study, on T cells in Graves' hyperthyroidism and ophthalmopathy.

The source material was peripheral blood mononuclear cells (PBMCs), sampled at new diagnosis, from a patient treated with antithyroid drugs. The receptor set was obtained from a woman younger than 45 with Graves disease. Both conserved end residues are part of each CDR3.

v_gene	j_gene	CDR3aa
TRBV30	TRBJ2-1	CAWSVTNEQFF
TRBV28	TRBJ2-4	CATSHTGEAKNIQYF
TRBV18	TRBJ1-2	CASSLDSYDYTF
TRBV20-1	TRBJ2-7	CSARTSGNYEQYF
TRBV7-9	TRBJ1-4	CASSLAGQVSEKLFF
TRBV7-8	TRBJ2-3	CASSLFGTRLAGADTQYF
TRBV10-2	TRBJ1-1	CATSSPQGYAEAFF
TRBV2	TRBJ2-7	CASKGTGTDEREQYF
TRBV18	TRBJ2-7	CASSRGGGATYEQYF
TRBV28	TRBJ1-5	CASSPQGQAINQPQHF
TRBV30	TRBJ1-5	CAWRGAGDQPQHF
TRBV19	TRBJ2-2	CASSIGLSRLGGELFF
TRBV7-2	TRBJ1-2	CASSLVWGALYYGYTF
TRBV20-1	TRBJ2-5	CSARVGFRFQETQYF
TRBV4-3	TRBJ1-5	CASSLNRGQPQHF
TRBV19	TRBJ1-3	CASTLDRGQGNTIYF
TRBV25-1	TRBJ2-1	CASSRDELWGNNEQFF
TRBV6-2/TRBV6-3	TRBJ1-2	CATGGNYGYTF
TRBV13	TRBJ2-7	CASSNRDRAYEQYF
TRBV30	TRBJ1-3	CAWNGQGIGNTIYF
TRBV3-1	TRBJ2-3	CASSPNGLITSTDTQYF
TRBV29-1	.	CSARLAGREQFF
TRBV14	TRBJ2-1	CASSQVHPSEQFF
TRBV29-1	TRBJ2-1	CSVGAGQSSYNEQFF
TRBV7-8	TRBJ1-1	CASPLLEGMNTEAFF
TRBV7-9	TRBJ2-3	CASSHLGGIDTQYF
TRBV28	TRBJ2-1	CAGGQGSHNEQFF
TRBV6-1	TRBJ2-1	CASSPGGPLNEQFF
TRBV10-3	TRBJ2-7	CAISESKLGSNYEQYF